This paragraph reports one T cell receptor (beta chain). The antigen is unknown. The CDR3 consists of 13 residues. Deletions cut 6 bases from V and 2 bases from J, with 11 bases between. In germline, CDR1 is WSHSY, CDR2 SAAADI. Data came from immunoSEQ multiplex PCR; TCRdb stores just in-frame clones and leaves some out. The table has some 110,000 clones, about 90% seen once. This sample is part of a study of radiotherapy plus CTLA-4 blockade in lung cancer. Across the study: Disease control was seen in approximately 29% of patients, objective responses in roughly 17%.

The study's findings and limits: Early blood T cell clone changes and increased post-radiation serum interferon-beta were reportedly the strongest response predictors. In blood, after radiotherapy plus ipilimumab, tumor-derived TCR clones expanded.

This sequence joins TRBV10-2 and TRBJ2-7, with D uncertain. This receptor was taken from a human donor with non-small cell lung cancer that progressed on radiotherapy plus ipilimumab. The sample was peripheral blood, taken from a patient treated with radiotherapy plus ipilimumab. The CDR3 protein is CASRDLYPYEQYF. The CDR3 nucleotides read TGCGCCAGCAGGGACCTCTACCCCTACGAGCAGTACTTC.